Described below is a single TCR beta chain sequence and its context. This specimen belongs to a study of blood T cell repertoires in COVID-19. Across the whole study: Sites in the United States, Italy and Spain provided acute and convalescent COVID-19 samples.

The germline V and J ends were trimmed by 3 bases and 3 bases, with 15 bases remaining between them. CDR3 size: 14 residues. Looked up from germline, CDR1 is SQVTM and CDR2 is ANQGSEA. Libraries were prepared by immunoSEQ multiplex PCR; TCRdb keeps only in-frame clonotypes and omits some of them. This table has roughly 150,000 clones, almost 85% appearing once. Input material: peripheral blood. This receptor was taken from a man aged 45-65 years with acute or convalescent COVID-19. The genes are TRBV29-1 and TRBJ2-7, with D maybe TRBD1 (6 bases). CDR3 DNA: TGCAGCGTTGATGGCGGTAGGGGGAACTACGAGCAGTACTTC. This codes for CSVDGGRGNYEQYF.